A single sample is the source of the 26 T cell receptor beta chains below, sequenced in a study of regulatory T cells in long-lasting Graves disease. The time point: newly diagnosed GD, antithyroid drugs for less than 3 months. The TCR library was made from RNA extracted from PBMCs. TCR beta libraries were built with iRepertoire HTBI primers and Arm-PCR of CDR3 regions. TCRdb called the multiplex PCR reads again in MiXCR, with one record for every CDR3 protein. This table has around 320,000 distinct CDR3 sequences, 16% appearing once. These same data were also listed under a study on T cells in Graves' hyperthyroidism and ophthalmopathy.

The sequencing used peripheral blood mononuclear cells (PBMCs), collected at new diagnosis, from a patient treated with antithyroid drugs. The receptor set was obtained from a man aged 35-49 years with Graves disease.

This clonotype has ten or more counts. CDR3 nucleotide sequence: TGCAGTGCTCGGGACAGGGGTTTGACAGATACGCAGTATTTT. Its protein product is CSARDRGLTDTQYF. V usage is TRBV20-1 and J usage is TRBJ2-3; 10 positions match TRBD1. CDR1 DFQATT and CDR2 SNEGSKA come from the germline V gene (reference sequence). The length of the CDR3 is 14 residues. Trimming cost V 5 bases and J 3 bases; bases outside gene matches: 5.

This clonotype was seen a few times. This chain connects TRBV19 to TRBJ2-7; the D is unclear. The germline V and J ends were trimmed by 6 bases and 0 bases, with 6 bases remaining between them. CDR1 and CDR2 from the germline V gene are LNHDA and SQIVND (reference sequence). There are 12 residues in the CDR3. Written as DNA, the CDR3 is TGTGCCAGTAGAACCGTCTCCTACGAGCAGTACTTC. The encoded protein is CASRTVSYEQYF.

In this sample, this clonotype turned up many times. The rearrangement joins TRBV20-1 to TRBJ1-5; 7 bases are a match to TRBD1. V was pared by 2 bases and J by 8 bases, with 9 bases of the junction left unmatched. The V gene's germline CDR1 is DFQATT and CDR2 SNEGSKA (reference sequence). The CDR3 sequence is 14 residues long. This CDR3 is CSARHTGAGKPQHF. As DNA, the CDR3 is TGCAGTGCTAGACATACAGGGGCGGGCAAGCCCCAGCATTTT.

This clonotype was counted only a few times. The chain uses TRBV6-9 and TRBJ2-2, with D maybe TRBD2 (6 bases). Trimming removed 3 bases at V and 7 bases at J, with 12 bases between. Germline CDR1 and CDR2: MNHGY and SVAAGI. CDR3 length: 14 amino acids. DNA of the CDR3: TGTGCCAGCAGTTACTCCTGGGGAGGCGGGGAGCTGTTTTTT. Its protein product is CASSYSWGGGELFF.

This clonotype came up many times. A far larger clone is a single base away, which makes a read error likely. The genes are TRBV20-1 and TRBJ2-1; D might be TRBD2 (6 bases). Trimming cost V 4 bases and J 10 bases, with 17 bases left between them. CDR1 and CDR2 (germline): DFQATT, SNEGSKA (reference sequence). The CDR3 totals 13 residues. CDR3 DNA: TGCAGTGCTATCCCAACGGGACTCTACGAGCAGTTCTTC. It is translated as CSAIPTGLYEQFF.

This clonotype has ten or more counts. V is TRBV12-3 or TRBV12-4 and J is TRBJ2-3, with D unclear. The CDR3 totals 14 residues. The germline V and J ends were trimmed by 6 bases and 1 base, with 11 bases remaining between them. The CDR3 loop reads CASRPSDGTDTQYF. The DNA of the CDR3 is TGTGCCAGCAGACCTTCCGACGGCACAGATACGCAGTATTTT.

This clonotype was detected only a few times. The rearrangement joins TRBV7-9 to TRBJ1-1, with a tentative D call TRBD1 (5 bases). The length of the CDR3 is 14 residues. The germline V gene has CDR1 SEHNR and CDR2 FQNEAQ (reference sequence). Trimming stripped 1 base from V and 1 base from J, with 7 bases between. CDR3 sequence (DNA): TGTGCCAGCAGCTTAGACAGGACGAACACTGAAGCTTTCTTT. As protein: CASSLDRTNTEAFF.

The chain employs TRBV6-2 or TRBV6-3 and TRBJ1-5; D not resolved. V dropped 5 bases and J dropped 3 bases, with 11 bases sitting between them. CDR3 length: 14 amino acids. CDR1 MNHEY and CDR2 SVGEGT come from the germline V gene. The CDR3 region has the DNA TGTGCCAGCAGTGCATTAGATCACAATCAGCCCCAGCATTTT. Protein product: CASSALDHNQPQHF.

This clonotype was detected ten times or more. V is TRBV28 and J is TRBJ1-6; D unresolved. The CDR3 is 14 residues long. The germline gives CDR1 MDHEN, CDR2 SYDVKM. V was shortened by 6 bases and J by 17 bases, with 23 bases between the two germline ends. CDR3 loop: CASSPIISSNQFHF. The CDR3 DNA reads TGTGCCAGCAGCCCGATAATCTCAAGCAACCAATTCCACTTT.

The gene calls are TRBV5-1 and TRBJ1-2; 7 bases match TRBD1. CDR1 is SGHRS and CDR2 is YFSETQ in the germline V gene. The CDR3 sequence is 16 residues long. V lost 2 bases and J lost 2; bases outside the gene matches: 9. CDR3 nucleotide sequence: TGCGCCAGCAGCTTCTCCCCTGGGACAGCCAACTATGGCTACACCTTC. Amino acids: CASSFSPGTANYGYTF. Full variable domain (outside the CDR3, taken from reference TRBV5-1 and TRBJ1-2): KAGVTQTPRYLIKTRGQQVTLSCSPISGHRSVSWYQQTPGQGLQFLFEYFSETQRNKGNFPGRFSGRQFSNSRSEMNVSTLELGDSALYLCASSFSPGTANYGYTFGSGTRLTVV.

This clonotype turned up a few times. The chain uses TRBV4-2 and TRBJ2-2, with D possibly called TRBD1 or TRBD2 (7 bases each). The CDR3 contains 16 residues. Germline values: CDR1 LGHNA, CDR2 YNFKEQ. V lost 4 bases to trimming and J lost 4 bases, with 16 bases between them. As DNA, the CDR3 is TGTGCCAGCAGCCCCTCGGTCAGGGGGGGCACCGGGGAGCTGTTTTTT. Encoded protein: CASSPSVRGGTGELFF.

Turning to this clonotype: The likely explanation is a read error, given a far larger clone one base away. The chain combines TRBV7-9 with TRBJ1-5, with unresolved D. Per germline, CDR1 SEHNR and CDR2 FQNEAQ (reference sequence). V was shortened by 3 bases and J by 3 bases, with 6 bases between the two germline ends. The CDR3 spans 13 residues. CDR3 nucleotides: TGTGCCAGCAGCTTGCGACCCAATCAGCCCCAGCATTTT. Its protein product is CASSLRPNQPQHF.

The table lists this clonotype with many counts. The chain combines TRBV3-1 with TRBJ2-7, with TRBD2 matching 7 bases. Germline CDR1 is LGHDT and CDR2 is YNNKEL (reference sequence). J lost 1 base, V lost 6 bases, and 6 bases had no gene match. This CDR3 spans 14 amino acids. The DNA of the CDR3 is TGTGCCAGCAGTCCGGGACTACAATCCTACGAGCAGTACTTC. It is translated as CASSPGLQSYEQYF.

This clonotype appeared a few times. The chain has TRBV19 and TRBJ1-5; D gene uncertain. Trimming shortened V by 6 bases and J by 9 bases, and 21 bases separated the two germline ends. The CDR3 extends over 15 amino acids. Germline V CDR1 and CDR2: LNHDA, SQIVND (reference sequence). The CDR3 sequence: CASSPITQAEGPQHF. The DNA for the CDR3 is TGTGCCAGTAGCCCAATTACCCAGGCGGAAGGGCCCCAGCATTTT.

This clonotype came up a few times. The rearrangement joins TRBV12-3 or TRBV12-4 to TRBJ2-1; 9 nucleotides agree with TRBD2. The V segment lost 1 base and the J segment 0 bases; nucleotides outside the gene matches: 4. This CDR3 has 17 amino acids. The CDR3 DNA sequence: TGTGCCAGCAGTTTAGGGTCGCGGGGGGGCTCCTACAATGAGCAGTTCTTC. It specifies CASSLGSRGGSYNEQFF.

This clonotype showed up many times. V usage is TRBV29-1 and J usage is TRBJ2-3; no clear D. In germline, CDR1 is SQVTM, CDR2 ANQGSEA. The V and J ends lost 6 bases and 2 bases respectively, with 12 bases between them. CDR3 length: 13 residues. The CDR3 DNA sequence: TGCAGCGTGGAGAGGCCTAACACAGATACGCAGTATTTT. Translation gives CSVERPNTDTQYF.

In its sample, this clonotype was seen many times. The chain combines TRBV2 with TRBJ1-1; possibly TRBD1 for D (6 bases). The CDR3 is 15 amino acids. Germline V gene data show CDR1 as SNHLY and CDR2 as FYNNEI. Deletions cut 8 bases from V and 7 bases from J, with 23 bases between. The CDR3 bases are TGTGCCAGCTCCTCTCTTCGGGGGCAGGTAGGTGAAGCTTTCTTT. It encodes CASSSLRGQVGEAFF. Drawing the rest from reference TRBV2 and TRBJ1-1, the complete variable domain is EPEVTQTPSHQVTQMGQEVILRCVPISNHLYFYWYRQILGQKVEFLVSFYNNEISEKSEIFDDQFSVERPDGSNFTLKIRSTKLEDSAMYFCASSSLRGQVGEAFFGQGTRLTVV.

The sample holds many counts of this clonotype. The chain recombines TRBV20-1 with TRBJ1-6; 8 bases are a match to TRBD1. The CDR3 covers 15 residues. The germline V gene has CDR1 DFQATT and CDR2 SNEGSKA (reference sequence). Trimming at V came to 3 bases and at J to 6 bases, leaving 7 bases not matched to a gene. The CDR3 sequence is CSASSRDRLNSPLHF. DNA for the CDR3: TGCAGTGCTAGCTCCCGGGACAGGCTTAATTCACCCCTCCACTTT.

This clonotype appeared many times. The chain combines TRBV7-8 with TRBJ2-2, with a tentative D call TRBD2 (5 bases). The CDR3 totals 16 residues. Looked up from germline, CDR1 is SGHVS and CDR2 is FQNEAQ. Trimming shortened V by 5 bases and J by 5 bases, and 18 bases separated the two germline ends. This CDR3 is CASSPSPRGGTGELFF. The CDR3 DNA is TGTGCCAGCAGCCCTTCCCCTCGGGGTGGGACCGGGGAGCTGTTTTTT.

Concerning this clonotype: The CDR3 carries no conserved terminal phenylalanine or tryptophan, so it likely arises from a read error. The chain uses TRBV9 and TRBJ1-5; the D gene is possibly TRBD1 (5 bases). V lost 4 bases and J lost 11, with 16 bases in between. This CDR3 region has 13 residues. Germline CDR1 and CDR2: SGDLS and YYNGEE. DNA for the CDR3: TGTGCCAGCAGCTCACGAGGAGAGACAGCCCAGCATTCT. Its protein is CASSSRGETAQHS.

The chain employs TRBV6-1 and TRBJ2-3; tentative D call: TRBD1 (5 bases). The V end was cut by 3 bases, the J end by 0 bases, with 10 bases between. CDR1 is MNHNS and CDR2 is SASEGT in the germline V gene. This CDR3 spans 15 amino acids. This chain's CDR3 is CASSDRATSTDTQYF. CDR3 DNA: TGTGCCAGCAGTGACAGGGCCACTAGCACAGATACGCAGTATTTT.

The sample holds a few counts of this clonotype. V usage is TRBV27 and J usage is TRBJ1-4; D ambiguous. V lost 0 bases, J lost 3 bases, and 8 bases lay in between. CDR1 MNHEY and CDR2 SMNVEV come from the germline V gene (reference sequence). This CDR3 comprises 15 residues. As DNA, the CDR3 is TGTGCCAGCAGTTTATCACAGTTTCCTAATGAAAAACTGTTTTTT. This sequence encodes CASSLSQFPNEKLFF.

This clonotype was counted ten times or more. This sequence joins TRBV7-2 and TRBJ2-3; TRBD1 is a possible D gene (5 bases). This CDR3 comprises 14 residues. Germline CDR1 SGHTA, CDR2 FQGNSA. The V end was cut by 5 bases, the J end by 2 bases, with 11 bases between. CDR3 region: CASSVLGLTDTQYF. The CDR3 DNA is TGTGCCAGCAGCGTTCTGGGGCTCACAGATACGCAGTATTTT.

V usage is TRBV29-1 and J usage is TRBJ2-7, with 8 bases fitting TRBD1. V dropped 6 bases and J dropped 4; count of bases not matched to a gene: 2. The germline V gene encodes CDR1 SQVTM and CDR2 ANQGSEA. The CDR3 is made up of 11 amino acids. CDR3 amino acids: CSVQGAYEQYF. Written as DNA, the CDR3 is TGCAGCGTCCAGGGGGCGTACGAGCAGTACTTC.

This chain connects TRBV11-2 to TRBJ1-1; D remains unclear. The germline V and J ends were trimmed by 1 base and 3 bases, with 12 bases remaining between them. Germline loops: CDR1 SGHAT, CDR2 FQNNGV. The CDR3 totals 15 residues. CDR3 region: CASSLGVTPDTEAFF. The CDR3 DNA reads TGTGCCAGCAGCTTAGGTGTGACCCCGGACACTGAAGCTTTCTTT.

V gene TRBV11-2 combines with J gene TRBJ2-7; 11 nucleotides line up with TRBD2. V lost 4 bases and J lost 4; bases outside the gene matches: 3. In germline, CDR1 is SGHAT, CDR2 FQNNGV. This CDR3 has 14 residues. The CDR3 DNA follows: TGTGCCAGCAGCTCACTAGCGGGAGAATACGAGCAGTACTTC. It yields the protein CASSSLAGEYEQYF.